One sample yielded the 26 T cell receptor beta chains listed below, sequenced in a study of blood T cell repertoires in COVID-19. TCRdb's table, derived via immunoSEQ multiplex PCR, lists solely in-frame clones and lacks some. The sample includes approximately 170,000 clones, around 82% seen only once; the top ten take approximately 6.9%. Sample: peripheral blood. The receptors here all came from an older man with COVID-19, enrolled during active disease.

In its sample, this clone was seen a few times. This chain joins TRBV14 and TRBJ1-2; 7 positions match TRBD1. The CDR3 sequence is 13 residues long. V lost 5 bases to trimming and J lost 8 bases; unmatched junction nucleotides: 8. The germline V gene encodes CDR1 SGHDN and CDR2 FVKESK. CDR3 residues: CASSFRQGGGYTF. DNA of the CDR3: TGTGCCAGCAGCTTCCGACAGGGCGGGGGCTACACCTTC.

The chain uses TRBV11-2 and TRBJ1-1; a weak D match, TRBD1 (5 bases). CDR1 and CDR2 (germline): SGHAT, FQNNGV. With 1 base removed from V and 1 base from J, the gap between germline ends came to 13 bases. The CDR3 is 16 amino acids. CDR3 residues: CASSLGRGGWNTEAFF. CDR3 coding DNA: TGTGCCAGCAGCTTAGGGAGGGGCGGTTGGAACACTGAAGCTTTCTTT.

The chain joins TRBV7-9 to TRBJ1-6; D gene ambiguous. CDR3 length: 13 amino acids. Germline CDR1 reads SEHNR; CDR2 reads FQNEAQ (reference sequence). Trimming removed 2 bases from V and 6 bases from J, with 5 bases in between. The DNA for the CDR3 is TGTGCCAGCAGCTTAAACAGTAATTCACCCCTCCACTTT. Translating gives CASSLNSNSPLHF.

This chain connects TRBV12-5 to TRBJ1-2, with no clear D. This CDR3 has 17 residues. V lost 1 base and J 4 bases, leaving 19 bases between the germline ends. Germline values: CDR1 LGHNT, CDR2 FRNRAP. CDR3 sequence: CASGLGGVGPPLYGYTF. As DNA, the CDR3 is TGTGCTAGTGGTTTGGGGGGAGTTGGGCCACCGCTCTATGGCTACACCTTC. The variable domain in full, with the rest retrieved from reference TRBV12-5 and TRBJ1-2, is DARVTQTPRHKVTEMGQEVTMRCQPILGHNTVFWYRQTMMQGLELLAYFRNRAPLDDSGMPKDRFSAEMPDATLATLKIQPSEPRDSAVYFCASGLGGVGPPLYGYTFGSGTRLTVV.

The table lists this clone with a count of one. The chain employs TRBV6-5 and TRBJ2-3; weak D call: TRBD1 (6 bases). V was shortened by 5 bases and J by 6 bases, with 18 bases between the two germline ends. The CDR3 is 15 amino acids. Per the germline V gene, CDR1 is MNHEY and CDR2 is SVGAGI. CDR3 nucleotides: TGTGCCAGCAGTCCCAGGGGTGGGTCTCGGGATACGCAGTATTTT. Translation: CASSPRGGSRDTQYF.

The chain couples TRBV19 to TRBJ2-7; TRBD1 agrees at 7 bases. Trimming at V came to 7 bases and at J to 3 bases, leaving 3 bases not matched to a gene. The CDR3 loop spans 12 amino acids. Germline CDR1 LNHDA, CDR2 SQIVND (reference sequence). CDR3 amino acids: CASNAGGYEQYF. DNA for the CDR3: TGTGCCAGTAACGCAGGGGGCTACGAGCAGTACTTC.

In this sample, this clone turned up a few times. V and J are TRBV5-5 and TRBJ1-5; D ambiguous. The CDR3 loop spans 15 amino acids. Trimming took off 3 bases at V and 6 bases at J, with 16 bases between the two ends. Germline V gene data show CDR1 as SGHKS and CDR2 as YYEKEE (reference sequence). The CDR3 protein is CASSSEAGAPQPQHF. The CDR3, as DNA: TGTGCCAGCAGCTCGGAGGCGGGAGCTCCTCAGCCCCAGCATTTT.

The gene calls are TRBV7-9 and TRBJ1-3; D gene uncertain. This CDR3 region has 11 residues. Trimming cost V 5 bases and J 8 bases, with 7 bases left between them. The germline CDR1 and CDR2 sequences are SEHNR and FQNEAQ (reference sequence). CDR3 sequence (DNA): TGTGCCAGCAGCCCAGCGGACACCATATATTTT. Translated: CASSPADTIYF.

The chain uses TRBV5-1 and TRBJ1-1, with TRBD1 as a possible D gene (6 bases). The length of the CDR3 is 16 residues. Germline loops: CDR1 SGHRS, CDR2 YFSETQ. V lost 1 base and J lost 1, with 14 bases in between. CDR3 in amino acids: CASSLRTGLGNTEAFF. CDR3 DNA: TGCGCCAGCAGCTTGAGAACAGGGCTCGGGAACACTGAAGCTTTCTTT.

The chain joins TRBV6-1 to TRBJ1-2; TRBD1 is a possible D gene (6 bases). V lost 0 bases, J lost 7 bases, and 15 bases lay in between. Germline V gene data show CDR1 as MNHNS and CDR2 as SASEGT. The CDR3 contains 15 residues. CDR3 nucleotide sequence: TGTGCCAGCAGTGAAGCGCTTCAGGGGCTCCGTGGCTACACCTTC. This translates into CASSEALQGLRGYTF.

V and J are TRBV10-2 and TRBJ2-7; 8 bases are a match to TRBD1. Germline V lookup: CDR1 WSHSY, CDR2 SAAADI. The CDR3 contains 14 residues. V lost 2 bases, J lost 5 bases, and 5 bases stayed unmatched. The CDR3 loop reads CASSEPGGQDEQYF. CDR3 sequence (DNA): TGCGCCAGCAGTGAGCCAGGGGGCCAGGACGAGCAGTACTTC.

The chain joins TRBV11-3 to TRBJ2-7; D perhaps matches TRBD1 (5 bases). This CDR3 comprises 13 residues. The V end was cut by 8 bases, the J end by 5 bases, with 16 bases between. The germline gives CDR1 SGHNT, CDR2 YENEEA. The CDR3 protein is CASAGHRLDEQYF. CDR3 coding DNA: TGTGCCAGCGCAGGACACCGCCTTGACGAGCAGTACTTC.

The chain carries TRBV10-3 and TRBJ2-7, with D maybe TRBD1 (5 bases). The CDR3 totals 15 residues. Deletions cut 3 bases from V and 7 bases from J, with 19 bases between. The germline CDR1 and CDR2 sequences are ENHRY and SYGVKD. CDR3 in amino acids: CAISERRATVWEQYF. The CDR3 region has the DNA TGTGCCATCAGTGAACGCAGGGCCACCGTTTGGGAGCAGTACTTC.

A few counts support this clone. The CDR3 sequence is CASSLVASRAEAFF. DNA of the CDR3: TGTGCCAGCAGCTTGGTGGCCTCGCGGGCTGAAGCTTTCTTT. The chain carries TRBV5-5 and TRBJ1-1; D not resolved. The CDR3 is 14 amino acids. Germline CDR1 is SGHKS and CDR2 is YYEKEE (reference sequence). Trimming shortened V by 0 bases and J by 6 bases, and 12 bases separated the two germline ends.

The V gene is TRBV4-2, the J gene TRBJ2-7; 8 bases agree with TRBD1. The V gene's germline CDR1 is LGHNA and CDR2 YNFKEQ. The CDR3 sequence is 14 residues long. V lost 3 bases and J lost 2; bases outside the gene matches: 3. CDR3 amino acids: CASSQTQGAYEQYF. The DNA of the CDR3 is TGTGCCAGCAGCCAGACACAGGGGGCCTACGAGCAGTACTTC.

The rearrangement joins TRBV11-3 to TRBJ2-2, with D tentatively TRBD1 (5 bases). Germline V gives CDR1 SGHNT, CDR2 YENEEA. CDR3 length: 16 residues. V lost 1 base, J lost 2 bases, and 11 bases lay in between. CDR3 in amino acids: CASSLGAGSNTGELFF. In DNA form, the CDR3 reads TGTGCCAGCAGCTTAGGGGCAGGGTCAAACACCGGGGAGCTGTTTTTT.

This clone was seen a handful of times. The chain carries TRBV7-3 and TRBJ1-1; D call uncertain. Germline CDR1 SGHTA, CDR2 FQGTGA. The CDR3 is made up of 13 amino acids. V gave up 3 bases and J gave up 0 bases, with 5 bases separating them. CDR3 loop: CASSLAMNTEAFF. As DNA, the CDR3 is TGTGCCAGCAGCTTGGCCATGAACACTGAAGCTTTCTTT.

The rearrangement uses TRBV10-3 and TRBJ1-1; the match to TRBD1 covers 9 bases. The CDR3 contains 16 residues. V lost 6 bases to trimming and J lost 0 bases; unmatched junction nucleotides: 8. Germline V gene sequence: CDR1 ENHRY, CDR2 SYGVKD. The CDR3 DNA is TGTGCCATCAGGTCACAGGGGGCAAGGGTGAACACTGAAGCTTTCTTT. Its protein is CAIRSQGARVNTEAFF.

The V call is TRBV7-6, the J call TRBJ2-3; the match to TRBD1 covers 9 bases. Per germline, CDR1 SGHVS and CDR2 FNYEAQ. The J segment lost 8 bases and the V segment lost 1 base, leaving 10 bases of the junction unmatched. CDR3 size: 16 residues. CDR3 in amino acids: CASSLEGTGPPSTQYF. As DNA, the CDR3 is TGTGCCAGCAGCTTAGAAGGGACAGGGCCACCGTCTACGCAGTATTTT.

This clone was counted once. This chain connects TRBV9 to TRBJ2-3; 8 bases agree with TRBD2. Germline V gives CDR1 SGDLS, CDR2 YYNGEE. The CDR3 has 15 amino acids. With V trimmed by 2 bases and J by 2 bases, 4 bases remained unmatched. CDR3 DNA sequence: TGTGCCAGCAGCGTCGCGGGGGGTTCCACAGATACGCAGTATTTT. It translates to CASSVAGGSTDTQYF.

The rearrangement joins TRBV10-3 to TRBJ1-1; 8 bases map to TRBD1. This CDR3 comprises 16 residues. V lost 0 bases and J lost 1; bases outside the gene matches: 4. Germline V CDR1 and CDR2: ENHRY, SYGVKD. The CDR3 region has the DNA TGTGCCATCAGTGAGTCGGTCGGGACAGGGAACACTGAAGCTTTCTTT. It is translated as CAISESVGTGNTEAFF.

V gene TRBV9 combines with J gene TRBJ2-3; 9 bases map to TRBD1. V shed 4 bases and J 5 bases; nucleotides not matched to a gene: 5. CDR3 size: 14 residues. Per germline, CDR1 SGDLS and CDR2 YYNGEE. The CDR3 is CASSSTGGRDTQYF. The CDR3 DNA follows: TGTGCCAGCAGCTCCACAGGGGGCAGAGATACGCAGTATTTT.

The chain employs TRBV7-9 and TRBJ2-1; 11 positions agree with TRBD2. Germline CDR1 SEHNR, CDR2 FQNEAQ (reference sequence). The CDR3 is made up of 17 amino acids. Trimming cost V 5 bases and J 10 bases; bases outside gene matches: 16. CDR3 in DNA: TGTGCCAGCAGCCTACACTCGAATAGCGGGGGGGCATGGGAGCAGTTCTTC. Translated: CASSLHSNSGGAWEQFF.

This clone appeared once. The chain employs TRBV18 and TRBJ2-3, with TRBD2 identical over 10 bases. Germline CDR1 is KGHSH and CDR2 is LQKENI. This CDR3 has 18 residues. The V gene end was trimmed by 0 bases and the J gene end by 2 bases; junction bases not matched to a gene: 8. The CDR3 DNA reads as TGTGCCAGCTCACCACCCGGCCTAGCGGGGGCTCCCACAGATACGCAGTATTTT. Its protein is CASSPPGLAGAPTDTQYF.

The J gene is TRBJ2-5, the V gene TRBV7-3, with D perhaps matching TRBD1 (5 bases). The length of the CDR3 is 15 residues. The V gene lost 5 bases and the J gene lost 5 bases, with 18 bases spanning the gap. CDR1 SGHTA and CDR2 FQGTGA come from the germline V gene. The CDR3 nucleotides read TGTGCCAGCAGCCCTCAGGGCCTCGAGACGGAGACCCAGTACTTC. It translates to CASSPQGLETETQYF.

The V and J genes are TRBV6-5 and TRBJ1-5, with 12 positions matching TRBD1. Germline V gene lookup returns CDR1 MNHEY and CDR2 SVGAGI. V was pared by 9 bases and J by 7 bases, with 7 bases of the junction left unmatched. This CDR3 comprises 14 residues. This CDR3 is CASIRDRGQQPQHF. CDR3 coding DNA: TGTGCCAGTATACGGGACAGGGGGCAGCAGCCCCAGCATTTT.